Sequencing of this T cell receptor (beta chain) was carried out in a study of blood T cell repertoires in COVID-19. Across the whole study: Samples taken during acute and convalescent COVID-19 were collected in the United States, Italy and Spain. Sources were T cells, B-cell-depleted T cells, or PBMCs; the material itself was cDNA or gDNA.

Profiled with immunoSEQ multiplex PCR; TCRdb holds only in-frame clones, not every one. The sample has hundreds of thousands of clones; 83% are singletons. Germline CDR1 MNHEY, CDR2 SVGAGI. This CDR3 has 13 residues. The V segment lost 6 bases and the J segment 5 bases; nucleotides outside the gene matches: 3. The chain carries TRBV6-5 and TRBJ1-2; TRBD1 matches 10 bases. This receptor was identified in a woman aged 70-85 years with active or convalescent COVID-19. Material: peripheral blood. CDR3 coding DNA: TGTGCCAGCAGGACAGGGGGCCGGTATGGCTACACCTTC. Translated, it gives CASRTGGRYGYTF.